The 14 T cell receptor beta chains below come from one sample, sequenced in a study of T cell repertoires in cytomegalovirus infection. TCRdb re-analysed the reads in MiXCR, keeping a single row per CDR3 protein. The sample lists around 530,000 distinct CDR3 sequences; more than 25% were seen once. Sequencing was done on a sample of PBMCs. These receptors all come from a human donor in good health (CMV status not recorded). Some clones in this sample may be carry-over from other donors' samples.

The rearrangement joins TRBV12-3 or TRBV12-4 to TRBJ2-1, with 10 bases lining up with TRBD2. The CDR3 is made up of 14 amino acids. Trimming at V came to 6 bases and at J to 8 bases, leaving 7 bases not matched to a gene. The CDR3 here is CASSQREGRDEQFF. As DNA, the CDR3 is TGTGCCAGCAGCCAGCGGGAGGGCCGAGATGAGCAGTTCTTC.

V and J are TRBV30 and TRBJ2-7, with unresolved D. Germline CDR1 reads GTSNPN; CDR2 reads SVGIG (reference sequence). V lost 2 bases and J lost 4, with 6 bases in between. This CDR3 is built from 11 residues. This CDR3 reads CAWSKQYEQYF. DNA of the CDR3: TGTGCCTGGAGTAAACAGTACGAGCAGTACTTC.

The genes are TRBV2 and TRBJ2-3, with a tentative D call TRBD2 (5 bases). V lost 7 bases to trimming and J lost 1 base, with 15 bases between them. Germline CDR1 reads SNHLY; CDR2 reads FYNNEI. This CDR3 spans 15 amino acids. The CDR3 here is CASTWRAGGTDTQYF. CDR3 DNA: TGTGCCAGCACGTGGCGGGCTGGAGGCACAGATACGCAGTATTTT.

This clonotype has only a few counts. The chain couples TRBV4-1 to TRBJ2-6, with 7 bases matching TRBD2. In germline, CDR1 is MGHRA, CDR2 YSYEKL. V dropped 1 base and J dropped 5; count of bases not matched to a gene: 5. This CDR3 is 16 amino acids long. The CDR3 protein is CASSQGLGTRANVLTF. The CDR3 DNA follows: TGCGCCAGCAGCCAAGGGCTGGGGACTAGGGCCAACGTCCTGACTTTC.

The chain uses TRBV20-1 and TRBJ2-5; 10 nucleotides agree with TRBD2. The junction had 6 bases not matched to a gene; V was cut back by 5 bases and J by 3 bases. Germline V gives CDR1 DFQATT, CDR2 SNEGSKA (reference sequence). CDR3 length: 14 residues. The CDR3 reads CSACCLAGEETQYF. The CDR3 nucleotides read TGCAGTGCTTGTTGCCTAGCGGGAGAAGAGACCCAGTACTTC.

This clonotype came up a few times. The chain combines TRBV20-1 with TRBJ1-1; weak D call: TRBD1 (6 bases). Germline CDR1 is DFQATT and CDR2 is SNEGSKA (reference sequence). Trimming cost V 6 bases and J 1 base, with 12 bases left between them. This CDR3 is built from 13 residues. The CDR3 spells CSASLDRNTEAFF. The CDR3 DNA reads as TGCAGTGCCTCATTGGACAGGAACACTGAAGCTTTCTTT.

The rearrangement joins TRBV7-6 to TRBJ2-7; 9 nucleotides align to TRBD2. The CDR3 length is 16 residues. Trimming took 5 bases from V and 3 from J; bases not matched to a gene: 11. Germline assignment: CDR1 SGHVS and CDR2 FNYEAQ. The CDR3 spells CASSPRTGLAGYEQYF. The DNA of the CDR3 is TGTGCCAGCAGCCCGAGAACGGGACTAGCTGGCTACGAGCAGTACTTC. The full variable domain, rest sourced from reference TRBV7-6 and TRBJ2-7, is GAGVSQSPRYKVTKRGQDVALRCDPISGHVSLYWYRQALGQGPEFLTYFNYEAQQDKSGLPNDRFSAERPEGSISTLTIQRTEQRDSAMYRCASSPRTGLAGYEQYFGPGTRLTVT.

This clonotype came up a few times. The chain combines TRBV5-4 with TRBJ2-7; TRBD2 matches at 7 bases. Germline V CDR1 and CDR2: SGHNT, YYREEE (reference sequence). This CDR3 is built from 16 residues. The V segment lost 0 bases and the J segment 2 bases; nucleotides outside the gene matches: 8. CDR3 sequence: CASSLGGGSLTYEQYV. The CDR3 region has the DNA TGTGCCAGCAGCTTGGGGGGAGGGAGCCTTACCTACGAGCAGTACGTC.

The sample holds many counts of this clonotype. The chain links TRBV7-2 to TRBJ2-5; the match to TRBD2 covers 8 bases. CDR3 size: 15 residues. V trimming: 1 base; J trimming: 4 bases; junction bases outside the gene matches: 5. The V gene's germline CDR1 is SGHTA and CDR2 FQGNSA. For the CDR3, the DNA is TGTGCCAGCAGCTTAGACGGGAGGGATGGAGAGACCCAGTACTTC. Its protein is CASSLDGRDGETQYF.

This clonotype was seen repeatedly, ten times or more. The chain carries TRBV7-8 and TRBJ2-7, with 9 bases lining up with TRBD1. Germline CDR1 is SGHVS and CDR2 is FQNEAQ. V lost 1 base, J lost 3 bases, and 10 bases stayed unmatched. There are 17 residues in the CDR3. DNA of the CDR3: TGTGCCAGCAGCTTAGAGGTTATCCGGGACAGGGTCTACGAGCAGTACTTC. Translation gives CASSLEVIRDRVYEQYF.

The CDR3 reads CSVGRFDEAFF. The CDR3 nucleotides are TGCAGCGTGGGGCGATTTGATGAAGCTTTCTTT. The chain combines TRBV29-1 with TRBJ1-1; tentatively, D is TRBD1 (5 bases). V lost 6 bases and J lost 7, with 12 bases in between. The CDR3 consists of 11 residues. Germline V gives CDR1 SQVTM, CDR2 ANQGSEA.

The J gene is TRBJ2-3, the V gene TRBV6-2 or TRBV6-3, with 14 bases aligning to TRBD2. Germline-derived CDR1 and CDR2 are MNHEY and SVGEGT. Losses at the gene ends were 5 bases for V and 7 bases for J; bases not matched to a gene: 11. The CDR3 consists of 17 residues. The CDR3 here is CASSQPGLAGGHHTQYF. CDR3 in DNA: TGTGCCAGCAGTCAGCCTGGACTAGCGGGAGGTCATCATACGCAGTATTTT.

This clonotype was seen at least ten times. The chain has TRBV12-3 or TRBV12-4 and TRBJ2-3, with 10 bases aligning to TRBD2. V lost 1 base and J lost 3; bases outside the gene matches: 4. The CDR3 is made up of 16 amino acids. The CDR3 spells CASSLGVSGRTDTQYF. The CDR3 DNA reads TGTGCCAGCAGTTTAGGGGTTAGCGGGAGGACAGATACGCAGTATTTT.

This clonotype was counted many times. This rearrangement joins TRBV7-2 to TRBJ1-1, with D unclear. Trimming removed 1 base from V and 4 bases from J, with 7 bases in between. The CDR3 is 13 residues long. Germline V gene sequence: CDR1 SGHTA, CDR2 FQGNSA. The CDR3 loop is CASSLGVATEAFF. The CDR3 bases are TGTGCCAGCAGCTTAGGGGTGGCCACTGAAGCTTTCTTT.